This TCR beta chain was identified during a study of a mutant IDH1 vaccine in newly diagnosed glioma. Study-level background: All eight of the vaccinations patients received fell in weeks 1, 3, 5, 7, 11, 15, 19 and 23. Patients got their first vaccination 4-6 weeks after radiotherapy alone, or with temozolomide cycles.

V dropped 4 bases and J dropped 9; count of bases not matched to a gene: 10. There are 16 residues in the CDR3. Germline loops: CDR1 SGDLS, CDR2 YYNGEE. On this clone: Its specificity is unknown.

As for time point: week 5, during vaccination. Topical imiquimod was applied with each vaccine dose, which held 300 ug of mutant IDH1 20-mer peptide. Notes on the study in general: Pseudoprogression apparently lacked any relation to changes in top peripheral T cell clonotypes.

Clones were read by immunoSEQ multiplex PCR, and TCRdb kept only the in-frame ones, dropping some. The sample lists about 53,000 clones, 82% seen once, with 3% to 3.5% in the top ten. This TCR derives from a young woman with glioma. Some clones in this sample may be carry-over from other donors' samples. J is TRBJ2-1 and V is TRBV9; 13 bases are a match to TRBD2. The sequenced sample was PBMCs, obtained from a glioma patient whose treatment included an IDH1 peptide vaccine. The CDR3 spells CASSSAGLAGVAEQFF. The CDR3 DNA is TGTGCCAGCAGCTCAGCCGGACTAGCGGGAGTAGCTGAGCAGTTCTTC.